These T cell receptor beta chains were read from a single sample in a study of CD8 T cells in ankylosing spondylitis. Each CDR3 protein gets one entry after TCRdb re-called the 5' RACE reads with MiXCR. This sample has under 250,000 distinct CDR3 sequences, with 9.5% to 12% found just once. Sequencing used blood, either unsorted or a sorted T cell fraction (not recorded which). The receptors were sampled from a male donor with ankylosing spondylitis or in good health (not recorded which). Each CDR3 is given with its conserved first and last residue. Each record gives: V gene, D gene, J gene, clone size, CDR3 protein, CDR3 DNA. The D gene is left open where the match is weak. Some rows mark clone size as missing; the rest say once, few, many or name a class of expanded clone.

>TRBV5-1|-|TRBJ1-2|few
CASGPDRSGYTF
TGCGCCAGCGGGCCGGACAGATCGGGCTACACCTTC
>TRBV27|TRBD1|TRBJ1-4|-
CASGPGTGEKLFF
TGTGCCAGCGGACCCGGGACAGGGGAAAAACTGTTTTTT
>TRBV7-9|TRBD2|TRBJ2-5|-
CASSHSGGARETQYF
TGTGCCAGCAGCCATAGCGGGGGGGCCCGAGAGACCCAGTACTTC
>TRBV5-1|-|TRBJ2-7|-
CASSSHTEEQYF
TGCGCCAGCAGCTCCCACACCGAAGAGCAGTACTTC
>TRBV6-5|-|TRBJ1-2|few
CASSSQAVDYTF
TGTGCCAGCAGTTCGCAGGCCGTCGACTACACCTTC
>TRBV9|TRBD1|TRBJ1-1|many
CASSQTGGLLNTEAFF
TGTGCCAGCAGCCAGACAGGGGGTCTACTGAACACTGAAGCTTTCTTT
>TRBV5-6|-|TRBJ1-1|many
CASSSPRDKYTEAFF
TGTGCCAGCAGTTCGCCTCGGGACAAGTACACTGAAGCTTTCTTT
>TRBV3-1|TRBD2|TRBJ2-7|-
CASSQGLAGTYEQYF
TGTGCCAGCAGTCAGGGACTAGCGGGGACCTACGAGCAGTACTTC
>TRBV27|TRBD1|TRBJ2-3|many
CASSFGQTGDTQYF
TGTGCCAGCAGTTTTGGACAGACAGGGGATACGCAGTATTTT
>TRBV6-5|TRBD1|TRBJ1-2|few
CASLNLGQGNGYTF
TGTGCCAGCCTAAACTTAGGACAGGGCAACGGCTACACCTTC
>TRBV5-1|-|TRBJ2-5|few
CASSLFSPETQYF
TGCGCCAGCAGCCTCTTTTCCCCAGAGACCCAGTACTTC
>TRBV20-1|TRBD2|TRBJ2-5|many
CSATPPGGTETQYF
TGCAGTGCTACCCCCCCCGGGGGGACTGAGACCCAGTACTTC
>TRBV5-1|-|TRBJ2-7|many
CASSIREAYEQYF
TGCGCCAGCAGCATCAGGGAAGCCTACGAGCAGTACTTC
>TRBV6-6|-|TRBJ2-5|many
CASSWAGSETQYF
TGTGCCAGCAGTTGGGCAGGGTCGGAGACCCAGTACTTC
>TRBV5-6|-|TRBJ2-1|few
CASQVSSYNEQFF
TGTGCCAGCCAGGTGAGCTCCTACAATGAGCAGTTCTTC
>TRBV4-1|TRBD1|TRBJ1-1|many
CASSQAAGGIAFF
TGCGCCAGCAGCCAAGCGGCAGGGGGTATAGCTTTCTTT
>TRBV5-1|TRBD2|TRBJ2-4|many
CASSIQDGLVWYF
TGCGCCAGCAGCATCCAAGACGGACTAGTTTGGTACTTC
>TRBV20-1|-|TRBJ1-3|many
CSARGGRVPGNTIYF
TGCAGTGCTAGAGGGGGTAGGGTCCCTGGAAACACCATATATTTT
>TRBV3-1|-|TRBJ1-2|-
CASSQQGNYAYTF
TGTGCCAGCAGCCAACAAGGGAACTATGCCTACACCTTC
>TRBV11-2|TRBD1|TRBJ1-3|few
CASGPGWDRGRGNTIYF
TGTGCCAGCGGTCCCGGTTGGGACAGGGGGCGAGGAAACACCATATATTTT
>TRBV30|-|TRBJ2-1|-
CAWGSLRNEQFF
TGTGCCTGGGGGTCCCTGCGGAATGAGCAGTTCTTC
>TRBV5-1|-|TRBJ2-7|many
CASSLGLEMDEQYF
TGCGCCAGCAGCTTGGGACTAGAAATGGACGAGCAGTACTTC
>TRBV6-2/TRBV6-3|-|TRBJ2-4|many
CASSYLSANIQYF
TGTGCCAGCAGTTATCTCTCAGCAAACATTCAGTACTTC
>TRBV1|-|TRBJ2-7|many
CTSSQDGTGSPYEQYF
TGCACCAGCAGCCAAGATGGGACAGGGTCTCCCTACGAGCAGTACTTC
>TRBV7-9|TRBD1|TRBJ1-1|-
CASSSQGQGFSEAFF
TGTGCCAGCAGCAGCCAGGGACAGGGGTTTAGTGAAGCTTTCTTT
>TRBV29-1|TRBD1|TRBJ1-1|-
CSVSPGQGWTEAFF
TGCAGCGTTTCCCCGGGACAGGGGTGGACTGAAGCTTTCTTT
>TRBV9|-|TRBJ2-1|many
CASSVYSYNEQFF
TGTGCCAGCAGCGTTTACAGTTACAATGAGCAGTTCTTC
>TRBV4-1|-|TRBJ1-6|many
CASSQARSNSPLHF
TGCGCCAGCAGCCAGGCCAGGTCGAATTCACCCCTCCACTTT
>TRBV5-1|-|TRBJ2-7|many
CASSPDGADREQYF
TGCGCCAGCAGCCCGGACGGAGCTGATCGCGAGCAGTACTTC
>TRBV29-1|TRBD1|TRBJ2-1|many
CSVEAFRDREMSEQFF
TGCAGCGTTGAAGCTTTCCGGGACAGGGAGATGAGTGAGCAGTTCTTC
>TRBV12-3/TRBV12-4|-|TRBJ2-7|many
CASSALLSYEQYF
TGTGCCAGCAGTGCATTGCTTAGCTACGAGCAGTACTTC
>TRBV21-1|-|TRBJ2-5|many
CASSKALQETQYF
TGTGCCAGCAGCAAAGCACTTCAAGAGACCCAGTACTTC
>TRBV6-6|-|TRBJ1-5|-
CASSSQRGQGKREQPQHF
TGTGCCAGCAGTTCCCAGCGCGGCCAGGGGAAGCGGGAGCAGCCCCAGCATTTT
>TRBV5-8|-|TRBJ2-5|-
CASSLVGEAAETQYF
TGTGCCAGCAGCTTGGTCGGTGAAGCTGCCGAGACCCAGTACTTC
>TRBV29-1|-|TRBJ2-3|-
CSVEDDGGTDTQYF
TGCAGCGTTGAAGATGACGGGGGCACAGATACGCAGTATTTT
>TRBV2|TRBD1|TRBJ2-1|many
CASSGRRTGSYNEQFF
TGTGCCAGCAGTGGACGCCGGACAGGCTCCTACAATGAGCAGTTCTTC
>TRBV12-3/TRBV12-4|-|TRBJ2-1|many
CASSPNQVDNEQFF
TGTGCCAGCAGTCCCAATCAGGTGGACAATGAGCAGTTCTTC
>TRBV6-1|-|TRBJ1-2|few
CASSEGPAVLYGYTF
TGTGCCAGCAGTGAGGGGCCGGCGGTTCTCTATGGCTACACCTTC
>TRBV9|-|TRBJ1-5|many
CASSVGDGHPNQPQHF
TGTGCCAGCAGCGTAGGAGACGGGCATCCCAATCAGCCCCAGCATTTT
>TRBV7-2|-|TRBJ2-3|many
CASSRVYSDTQYF
TGTGCCAGCAGCCGTGTCTATTCAGATACGCAGTATTTT